Reported below is one TCR beta chain. Its antigen is unidentified. Germline CDR1 SGHNT, CDR2 YENEEA. V gave up 5 bases and J gave up 3 bases, with 10 bases separating them. The CDR3 runs to 14 residues. This sample is drawn from a study of radiotherapy plus CTLA-4 blockade in lung cancer. Study-wide context: Patients showed objective responses in roughly 18% of cases and disease control in roughly 31%.

The protocol was immunoSEQ multiplex PCR, while the TCRdb copy is restricted to in-frame clones and leaves out a portion. The sample lists about 19,000 clones; roughly 83% were seen once. Whole-study results and caveats: Early blood T cell clone dynamics reportedly forecast response best, with interferon-beta.

The rearrangement joins TRBV11-3 to TRBJ2-2; D is undetermined. This clonotype was sampled from a human donor with non-small cell lung cancer whose response to radiotherapy plus ipilimumab could not be evaluated. The sample here was peripheral blood, taken from a patient treated with radiotherapy plus ipilimumab. This CDR3 reads CASSPTPDTGELFF. The CDR3 DNA reads as TGTGCCAGCAGCCCCACCCCAGACACCGGGGAGCTGTTTTTT.